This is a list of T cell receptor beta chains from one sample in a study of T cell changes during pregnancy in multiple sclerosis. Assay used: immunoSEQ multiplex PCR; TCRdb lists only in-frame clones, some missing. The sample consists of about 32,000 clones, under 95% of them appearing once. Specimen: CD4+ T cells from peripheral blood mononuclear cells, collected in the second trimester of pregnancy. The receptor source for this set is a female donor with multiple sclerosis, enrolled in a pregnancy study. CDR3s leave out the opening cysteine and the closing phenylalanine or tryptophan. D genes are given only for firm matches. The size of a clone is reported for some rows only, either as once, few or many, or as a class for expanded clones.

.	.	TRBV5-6	ASSLGQIYNEQF
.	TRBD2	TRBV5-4	ASSLNIGEGTQY
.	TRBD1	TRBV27	ASSSDREYEQY
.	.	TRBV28	ATRARVPNYEQY
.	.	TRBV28	ASSLQQGGAEAF
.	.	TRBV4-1	ASSQTPRTNTGELF
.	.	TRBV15	ATSQGTLTTEAF
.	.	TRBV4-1	ASSLRTSGNTEAF
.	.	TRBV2	ASSVQGGEQY
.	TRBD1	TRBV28	ASSPLGQGLVAN
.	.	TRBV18	ASSPLGQGNSYEQY
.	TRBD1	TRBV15	ATSRYRDRDLYEQY
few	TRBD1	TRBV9	ASSPRQGVYEQY
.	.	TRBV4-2	ASSQVRGTFSGELF
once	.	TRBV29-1	SVSPRDGEQY
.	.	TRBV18	ASSPQGRNTEAF
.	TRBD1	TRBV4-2	ASSHHGTGSIAYGYT
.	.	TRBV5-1	ASSWRTVSSYNEQF
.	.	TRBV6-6	ASSLTSMNTEAF
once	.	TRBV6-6	ASSHQGYNEQF
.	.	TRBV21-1	ASTPPGHLYGYT
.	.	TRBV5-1	ASSTTETQY
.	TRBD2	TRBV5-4	ASRDLAGNEQF
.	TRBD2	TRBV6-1	ASRGTSLKETQY
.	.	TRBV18	ASSPPSRSSGNTIY
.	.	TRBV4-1	ASSQGAIATNEKLF